Below are 17 T cell receptor beta chains sequenced from a single sample in a study of blood T cell repertoires in COVID-19. The method was immunoSEQ multiplex PCR; TCRdb's version includes in-frame clones alone and lacks a portion of them. The repertoire includes about 280,000 clones, 88% of them detected once, and roughly 9.1% sits in the top ten. Sequenced material: peripheral blood. These receptors were collected from a man aged 18 to 30 with active or convalescent COVID-19.

The sample holds one count of this clone. The chain links TRBV6-6 to TRBJ1-6; D is unresolved. V shed 7 bases and J shed 9 bases, with 10 bases lying between them. CDR1 and CDR2 (germline): MNHNY, SVGAGI (reference sequence). This CDR3 spans 12 amino acids. CDR3 nucleotides: TGTGCCAGCACCCCCGAGGCTTCACCCCTCCACTTT. Translating gives CASTPEASPLHF.

The chain links TRBV2 to TRBJ2-7, with D possibly TRBD1 on 6 matching bases. The V gene lost 6 bases and the J gene lost 0 bases, with 18 bases spanning the gap. CDR1 is SNHLY, CDR2 FYNNEI, per germline. CDR3 size: 16 residues. CDR3 protein: CASSLDRIRSSYEQYF. CDR3 in DNA: TGTGCCAGCAGCTTGGACAGAATTAGGAGCTCCTACGAGCAGTACTTC.

This clone was observed a few times. The V and J genes are TRBV3-1 (or the pseudogene TRBV3-2) and TRBJ2-3; 11 nucleotides agree with TRBD2. Germline V gene data show CDR1 as LGHDT and CDR2 as YNNKEL (reference sequence). V lost 2 bases and J lost 7; bases outside the gene matches: 8. The CDR3 is made up of 16 amino acids. This chain's CDR3 is CASSQLISGGAHTQYF. The DNA of the CDR3 is TGTGCCAGCAGCCAATTAATTAGCGGGGGGGCCCATACGCAGTATTTT.

This chain uses TRBV6-5 with TRBJ2-1; 9 nucleotides agree with TRBD2. Trimming cost V 3 bases and J 9 bases; bases outside gene matches: 9. There are 15 residues in the CDR3. The germline V gene encodes CDR1 MNHEY and CDR2 SVGAGI. The CDR3 sequence: CASSYSGGPGPEQFF. CDR3 coding DNA: TGTGCCAGCAGTTATAGCGGGGGTCCAGGCCCTGAGCAGTTCTTC.

The gene calls are TRBV6-2 or TRBV6-3 and TRBJ2-3; D is unresolved. Germline V gene lookup returns CDR1 MNHEY and CDR2 SVGEGT. This CDR3 contains 13 residues. Trimming cost V 0 bases and J 3 bases, with 4 bases left between them. CDR3 in amino acids: CASSYSETDTQYF. The CDR3 bases are TGTGCCAGCAGTTACTCTGAGACAGATACGCAGTATTTT.

The chain couples TRBV7-2 to TRBJ2-3; tentatively, D is TRBD2 (5 bases). The CDR3 contains 14 residues. The V gene's germline CDR1 is SGHTA and CDR2 FQGNSA. The V end was cut by 2 bases, the J end by 2 bases, with 8 bases between. The CDR3 protein is CASSLIDYTDTQYF. Here the CDR3 DNA reads TGTGCCAGCAGCTTAATCGACTACACAGATACGCAGTATTTT.

This clone was counted a few times. J is TRBJ1-2 and V is TRBV5-4; D gene ambiguous. V lost 0 bases to trimming and J lost 0 bases, with 9 bases between them. Germline V gene data show CDR1 as SGHNT and CDR2 as YYREEE (reference sequence). The CDR3 covers 15 residues. The CDR3 is CASSLELGANYGYTF. In nucleotides, the CDR3 is TGTGCCAGCAGCTTGGAGTTGGGAGCTAACTATGGCTACACCTTC.

The V call is TRBV24-1, the J call TRBJ1-1; TRBD1 might be the D (5 bases). The V and J ends lost 10 bases and 0 bases respectively, with 11 bases between them. The CDR3 consists of 13 residues. The germline V gene encodes CDR1 KGHDR and CDR2 SFDVKD. CDR3 region: CATTDSMNTEAFF. DNA of the CDR3: TGTGCCACGACTGACAGCATGAACACTGAAGCTTTCTTT.

The V and J genes are TRBV19 and TRBJ1-2, with TRBD1 matching 7 bases. Trimming removed 6 bases from V and 1 base from J; junction bases left unmatched: 11. There are 16 residues in the CDR3. Germline CDR1 is LNHDA and CDR2 is SQIVND (reference sequence). CDR3 coding DNA: TGTGCCAGTAGAAGAGGGGGGACAGTGAATAACTATGGCTACACCTTC. Translated, it gives CASRRGGTVNNYGYTF.

The chain couples TRBV28 to TRBJ2-3, with 10 bases aligning to TRBD2. This CDR3 spans 15 amino acids. Germline CDR1 and CDR2: MDHEN and SYDVKM. The junction had 14 bases not matched to a gene; V was cut back by 5 bases and J by 12 bases. The CDR3 loop is CASSPPGLAGGLQYF. CDR3 in DNA: TGTGCCAGCAGTCCCCCTGGATTAGCGGGGGGCCTTCAGTATTTT.

The CDR3 spells CASSLTAVNTEAFF. CDR3 coding DNA: TGTGCCAGCAGTTTGACAGCAGTTAACACTGAAGCTTTCTTT. The chain joins TRBV27 to TRBJ1-1; D is possibly TRBD1 (5 bases). Germline V gene data show CDR1 as MNHEY and CDR2 as SMNVEV (reference sequence). V lost 3 bases to trimming and J lost 2 bases, with 10 bases between them. CDR3 size: 14 residues.

This chain connects TRBV12-3 or TRBV12-4 to TRBJ2-5; possibly TRBD2 for D (6 bases). The CDR3 has 11 amino acids. V lost 6 bases to trimming and J lost 5 bases, with 7 bases between them. This CDR3 is CASRGRETQYF. The CDR3 DNA sequence: TGTGCCAGCAGGGGGAGGGAGACCCAGTACTTC.

The chain recombines TRBV9 with TRBJ1-4; 8 nucleotides align to TRBD1. The CDR3 covers 16 residues. Trimming took 0 bases from V and 6 from J; bases not matched to a gene: 7. Germline V gene data show CDR1 as SGDLS and CDR2 as YYNGEE. CDR3 sequence: CASSVAGQGEDEKLFF. CDR3 bases: TGTGCCAGCAGCGTAGCTGGACAGGGTGAAGATGAAAAACTGTTTTTT. The entire variable domain, with the rest obtained from reference TRBV9 and TRBJ1-4, is as follows: DSGVTQTPKHLITATGQRVTLRCSPRSGDLSVYWYQQSLDQGLQFLIQYYNGEERAKGNILERFSAQQFPDLHSELNLSSLELGDSALYFCASSVAGQGEDEKLFFGSGTQLSVL.

This chain links TRBV3-1 (or the pseudogene TRBV3-2) with TRBJ1-1; D is uncertain. The CDR3 has 14 residues. Germline V gene lookup returns CDR1 LGHDT and CDR2 YNNKEL (reference sequence). Trimming took off 1 base at V and 1 base at J, with 7 bases between the two ends. The DNA of the CDR3 is TGTGCCAGCAGCCAAGGGCAGGCGAACACTGAAGCTTTCTTT. Its protein product is CASSQGQANTEAFF.

This chain connects TRBV18 to TRBJ1-1; D call uncertain. V gave up 5 bases and J gave up 1 base, with 11 bases separating them. The CDR3 has 14 amino acids. Germline V gene lookup returns CDR1 KGHSH and CDR2 LQKENI. The CDR3 loop is CASSELAANTEAFF. The DNA of the CDR3 is TGTGCCAGCTCAGAACTGGCGGCGAACACTGAAGCTTTCTTT.

Only a few counts were recorded for this clone. The chain joins TRBV5-6 to TRBJ1-4, with D unresolved. Germline lookup yields CDR1 SGHDT and CDR2 YYEEEE. Deletions cut 0 bases from V and 0 bases from J, with 12 bases between. The CDR3 spans 17 residues. The chain's CDR3 is CASSLGLLTATNEKLFF. DNA for the CDR3: TGTGCCAGCAGCTTGGGCCTACTTACCGCAACTAATGAAAAACTGTTTTTT.

The CDR3 loop is CASSARDSVFGANVLTF. The CDR3 DNA follows: TGTGCCAGCAGTGCCCGGGACTCGGTCTTTGGGGCCAACGTCCTGACTTTC. The chain recombines TRBV6-1 with TRBJ2-6, with a tentative D call TRBD2 (6 bases). This CDR3 spans 17 amino acids. Trimming pared 4 bases from V and 3 bases from J, leaving 16 bases between. Germline loops: CDR1 MNHNS, CDR2 SASEGT.